This T cell receptor beta chain was recovered during a study of control samples from healthy donors and cancer patients. Some clones are missing from TCRdb's copy, which holds only in-frame ones; the method was immunoSEQ multiplex PCR. Here the sample spans tens of thousands of clones, approximately 95% being singletons. This sequence originates from a man between 60 and 75 years old in good health. Sequenced material: blood.

CDR3 loop: CASSFPGQGFSYNSPLHF. CDR3 in DNA: TGTGCCAGCAGTTTCCCGGGACAGGGTTTTTCCTATAATTCACCCCTCCACTTT. The chain has TRBV7-2 and TRBJ1-6; 9 bases map to TRBD1. The ends lost 6 bases at V and 1 base at J; junction bases unmatched: 10. Looked up from germline, CDR1 is SGHTA and CDR2 is FQGNSA. This CDR3 has 18 residues.